These T cell receptor beta chains were read from a single sample in a study of glioma-infiltrating T cells after dendritic cell vaccination. TCRdb keeps only in-frame clones here, not all; method: immunoSEQ multiplex PCR. The data contain roughly 100,000 clones, around 91% of them seen just once; the ten biggest clones take up roughly 2.5%. The sequenced sample was blood, obtained after dendritic cell vaccination. Receptors originate from a human donor with glioblastoma. Each CDR3 is given with its conserved first and last residue. A D gene is named only where the DNA matches it firmly. The size of a clone is reported for some rows only, either as once, few or many, or as a class for expanded clones.

TRBJ1-2 | - | TRBV11-2 | - | TGTGCCAGCAGCTTAGAGAGACAGTCAGAAGGCTACACCTTC | CASSLERQSEGYTF
TRBJ2-7 | - | TRBV7-8 | TRBD1 | TGTGCCAGCAGCCTGACAGGGGGGGTTTACGAGCAGTACTTC | CASSLTGGVYEQYF
TRBJ2-7 | - | TRBV11-2 | - | TGTGCCAGCAGCTTATCGGCCTCCGGGACACTCTACGAGCAGTACTTC | CASSLSASGTLYEQYF
TRBJ1-2 | - | TRBV20-1 | - | TGCAGTGCCCGAAGGGGCTATGGCTACACCTTC | CSARRGYGYTF
TRBJ1-4 | once | TRBV30 | - | TGTGCCTGGGCTCTGGGAGGCGGCTCTAATGAAAAACTGTTTTTT | CAWALGGGSNEKLFF
TRBJ1-2 | - | TRBV5-1 | - | TGCGCCAGCAGGCCGGATCAGGGGCTTAACTATGGCTACACCTTC | CASRPDQGLNYGYTF
TRBJ2-7 | - | TRBV19 | - | TGTGCCAGTAGTGCAGGACTACTGGGCGAGCAGTACTTC | CASSAGLLGEQYF
TRBJ1-1 | - | TRBV5-4 | - | TGTGCCAGCACCCTCAGGGGTGGGGAAGGATGGACTGAAGCTTTCTTT | CASTLRGGEGWTEAFF
TRBJ2-1 | - | TRBV15 | - | TGTGCCACCAGCAGAGTGCGGGCCACTGGGGAGAATGAGCAGTTCTTC | CATSRVRATGENEQFF
TRBJ1-2 | - | TRBV5-1 | - | TGCGCCAGCTCAGGGTTGGGGAACTATGGCTACACCTTC | CASSGLGNYGYTF
TRBJ2-5 | - | TRBV5-5 | - | TGTGCCAGCAGCTTGAGTGAGGAGACCCAGTACTTC | CASSLSEETQYF
TRBJ2-3 | - | TRBV6-1 | - | TGTGCCAGCAGGGAGCCGGGGTTCGGAGATACGCAGTATTTT | CASREPGFGDTQYF
TRBJ1-1 | - | TRBV7-9 | - | TGTGCCAGCAGCCCCGGGGGGCCTGAAGCTTTCTTT | CASSPGGPEAFF
TRBJ2-2 | once | TRBV10-2 | - | TGCGCCACCCTACCTGGCGGCCCGAACACCGGGGAGCTGTTTTTT | CATLPGGPNTGELFF
TRBJ2-1 | - | TRBV9 | TRBD2 | TGTGCCAGCAGCGTAGCGGGAGGTTCCTACAATGAGCAGTTCTTC | CASSVAGGSYNEQFF
TRBJ2-1 | - | TRBV30 | TRBD1 | TGTGCGGAAGGGGACAGGAACAATGAGCAGTTCTTC | CAEGDRNNEQFF
TRBJ2-3 | - | TRBV11-3 | TRBD1 | TGTGCCAGCAGCATCCAGGGGGCAGATACGCAGTATTTT | CASSIQGADTQYF
TRBJ1-2 | - | TRBV7-2 | TRBD1 | TGTGCCAGCAGCTCCACAGGGGTCTTTGGCTACACCTTC | CASSSTGVFGYTF
TRBJ1-5 | - | TRBV9 | - | TGTGCCAGCAGCCCCCTCGAAGGAGGCAATCAGCCCCAGCATTTT | CASSPLEGGNQPQHF
TRBJ2-5 | - | TRBV5-1 | TRBD2 | TGCGCCAGCAGCTTGAACGCGGGGGGCCAAGAGACCCAGTACTTC | CASSLNAGGQETQYF